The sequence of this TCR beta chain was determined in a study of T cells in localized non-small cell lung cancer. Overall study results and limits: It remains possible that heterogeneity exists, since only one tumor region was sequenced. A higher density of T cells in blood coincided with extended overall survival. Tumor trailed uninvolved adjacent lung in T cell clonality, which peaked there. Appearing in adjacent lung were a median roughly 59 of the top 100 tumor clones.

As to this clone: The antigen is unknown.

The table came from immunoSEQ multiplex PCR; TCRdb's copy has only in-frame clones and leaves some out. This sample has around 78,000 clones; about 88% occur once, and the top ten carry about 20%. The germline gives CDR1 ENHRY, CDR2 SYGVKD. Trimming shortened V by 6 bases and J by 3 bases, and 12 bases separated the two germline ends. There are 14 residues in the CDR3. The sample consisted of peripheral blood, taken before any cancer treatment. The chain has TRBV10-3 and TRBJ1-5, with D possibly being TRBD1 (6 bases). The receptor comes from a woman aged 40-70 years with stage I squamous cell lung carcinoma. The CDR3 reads CAIRDSRSNQPQHF. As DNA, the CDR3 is TGTGCCATCAGGGACAGCCGATCCAATCAGCCCCAGCATTTT.